This T cell receptor (beta chain) was captured by sequencing in a study of regulatory T cells in long-lasting Graves disease. General observations from the study: Persistent Graves' patients showed less TCR diversity than newly diagnosed ones. Persistent disease was characterized by preferential usage of TRBV28, TRBJ1-2 and TRBJ2-5. A greater number of public clonotypes (approximately 2,500) was shared by persistent patients than by new patients (about 890).

The table lists this clonotype with many counts. What it binds is unknown. In germline, CDR1 is SGHAT, CDR2 FQNNGV. The junction had 3 bases not matched to a gene; V was cut back by 1 base and J by 4 bases. The CDR3 extends over 15 amino acids. The sample's time point: newly diagnosed GD, antithyroid drugs for less than 3 months. PBMC RNA served as the TCR library source. CDR3-region Arm-PCR and iRepertoire HTBI primers produced the TCR beta libraries. Via MiXCR, TCRdb re-called the multiplex PCR reads, giving one row per CDR3 protein. The table shows some 320,000 distinct CDR3 sequences, with approximately 20% occurring only once.

The chain is built from TRBV11-2 and TRBJ1-3, with 8 bases that match TRBD1. The material sequenced was peripheral blood mononuclear cells (PBMCs), taken at new diagnosis, from a patient treated with antithyroid drugs. The receptor comes from a female donor with Graves disease. For the CDR3, the DNA is TGTGCCAGCAGCTTAGTCGACAGGGGAGGAAACACCATATATTTT. Translation: CASSLVDRGGNTIYF. The full variable domain, its missing parts supplied by reference TRBV11-2 and TRBJ1-3, is EAGVAQSPRYKIIEKRQSVAFWCNPISGHATLYWYQQILGQGPKLLIQFQNNGVVDDSQLPKDRFSAERLKGVDSTLKIQPAKLEDSAVYLCASSLVDRGGNTIYFGEGSWLTVV.